The clone carrying this TCR beta chain counts as medium-sized. This sample's time point: sample taken at primary tumor resection. Whole RNA, isolated from tumor, nontumor lung or frozen PBMC, was sequenced without prior sorting. Each TCR cDNA molecule carried a unique molecular identifier. TCRdb ran MiXCR on the 5' RACE reads and lists one entry per CDR3 protein. The data show 55,000 to 70,000 distinct CDR3 sequences, around 6% seen once. The data stem from a study of spatial heterogeneity in lung cancer. The CDR3 runs 15 residues. Between the trimmed V and J ends, which lost 3 bases and 0 bases, there was a span of 12 bases. Germline lookup yields CDR1 SQVTM and CDR2 ANQGSEA.

The chain joins TRBV29-1 to TRBJ2-1; D unresolved. Sequenced here: PBMCs, sampled at surgery. This receptor was obtained from a female donor with early-stage non-small cell lung cancer. The CDR3 DNA reads TGCAGCGTTGACTTGGGTGTCAGCTCCTACAATGAGCAGTTCTTC. This gives the protein CSVDLGVSSYNEQFF.